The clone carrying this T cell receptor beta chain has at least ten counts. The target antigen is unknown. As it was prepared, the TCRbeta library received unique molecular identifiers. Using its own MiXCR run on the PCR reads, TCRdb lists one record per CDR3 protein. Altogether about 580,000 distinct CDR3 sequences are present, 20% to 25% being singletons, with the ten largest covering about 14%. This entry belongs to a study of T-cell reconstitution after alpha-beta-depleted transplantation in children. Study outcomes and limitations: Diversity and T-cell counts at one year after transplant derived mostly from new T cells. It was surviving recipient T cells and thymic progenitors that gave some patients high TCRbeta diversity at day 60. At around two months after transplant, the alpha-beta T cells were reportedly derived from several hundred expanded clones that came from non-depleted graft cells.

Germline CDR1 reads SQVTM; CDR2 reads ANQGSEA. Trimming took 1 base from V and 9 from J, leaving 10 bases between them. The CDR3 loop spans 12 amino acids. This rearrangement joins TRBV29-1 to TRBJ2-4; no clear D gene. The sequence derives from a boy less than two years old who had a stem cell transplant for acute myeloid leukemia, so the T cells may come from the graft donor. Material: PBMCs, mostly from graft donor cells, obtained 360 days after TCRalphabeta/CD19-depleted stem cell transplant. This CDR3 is CSVEVAGGIQYF. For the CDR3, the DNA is TGCAGCGTTGAAGTGGCCGGCGGCATTCAGTACTTC. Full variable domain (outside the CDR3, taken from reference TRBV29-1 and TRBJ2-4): SAVISQKPSRDICQRGTSLTIQCQVDSQVTMMFWYRQQPGQSLTLIATANQGSEATYESGFVIDKFPISRPNLTFSTLTVSNMSPEDSSIYLCSVEVAGGIQYFGAGTRLSVL.